The next 17 T cell receptor beta chains were all read from a single sample in a study of blood T cell repertoires in COVID-19. The protocol was immunoSEQ multiplex PCR, while the TCRdb copy is restricted to in-frame clones and leaves out a portion. The table lists about 220,000 clones, around 85% of them singletons, with more than 2% in the top ten. The sample was peripheral blood. These receptors were taken from a woman aged 70-85 years with COVID-19, enrolled during active disease.

The rearrangement joins TRBV29-1 to TRBJ2-3; D is unclear. The CDR3 runs to 10 residues. Trimming took off 4 bases at V and 5 bases at J, with 4 bases between the two ends. The V gene's germline CDR1 is SQVTM and CDR2 ANQGSEA. In nucleotides, the CDR3 is TGCAGCGTTGGCGTAGATACGCAGTATTTT. Translation: CSVGVDTQYF.

V gene TRBV2 combines with J gene TRBJ1-6; D gene ambiguous. Germline lookup yields CDR1 SNHLY and CDR2 FYNNEI. The ends were cut back, 4 bases at V and 7 bases at J, with 8 bases in the middle. This CDR3 contains 13 residues. The CDR3 coding sequence is TGTGCCAGCAGTGTAGCCCGGAATTCACCCCTCCACTTT. As protein: CASSVARNSPLHF.

This chain uses TRBV7-2 with TRBJ1-2; a weak D match, TRBD1 (5 bases). From germline, CDR1 is SGHTA and CDR2 FQGNSA. This CDR3 region has 13 residues. The V end lost 5 bases, the J end lost 3 bases, and 10 bases lay between the germline ends. The CDR3 loop is CASSVGGDYGYTF. The DNA of the CDR3 is TGTGCCAGCAGCGTGGGAGGGGACTATGGCTACACCTTC.

Here the CDR3 DNA reads TGTGCCAGCAGCCGGACAGGGGGCATCAATCAGCCCCAGCATTTT. Its protein product is CASSRTGGINQPQHF. The V gene is TRBV2, the J gene TRBJ1-5, with 11 positions matching TRBD1. V lost 6 bases, J lost 3 bases, and 4 bases stayed unmatched. This CDR3 has 15 amino acids. Germline-derived CDR1 and CDR2 are SNHLY and FYNNEI. The entire variable domain, with the rest obtained from reference TRBV2 and TRBJ1-5, is as follows: EPEVTQTPSHQVTQMGQEVILRCVPISNHLYFYWYRQILGQKVEFLVSFYNNEISEKSEIFDDQFSVERPDGSNFTLKIRSTKLEDSAMYFCASSRTGGINQPQHFGDGTRLSIL.

This clone was recorded only once. V is TRBV19 and J is TRBJ1-5; 8 nucleotides align to TRBD1. The junction had 9 bases not matched to a gene; V was cut back by 5 bases and J by 0 bases. CDR1 is LNHDA and CDR2 is SQIVND in the germline V gene (reference sequence). The CDR3 totals 17 residues. The CDR3 bases are TGTGCCAGTAGTCCTCCAAGACAGGGGCCTAGCAATCAGCCCCAGCATTTT. Translating gives CASSPPRQGPSNQPQHF.

The chain employs TRBV6-5 and TRBJ1-2, with D unclear. Germline V gene lookup returns CDR1 MNHEY and CDR2 SVGAGI. This CDR3 spans 13 amino acids. V was pared by 4 bases and J by 4 bases, with 10 bases between. The DNA of the CDR3 is TGTGCCAGCAGTTCGGACTTTCTCTATGGCTACACCTTC. Amino acid sequence: CASSSDFLYGYTF.

The chain combines TRBV27 with TRBJ1-1, with 9 bases lining up with TRBD1. Germline loops: CDR1 MNHEY, CDR2 SMNVEV (reference sequence). This CDR3 contains 15 residues. Trimming removed 4 bases from V and 2 bases from J; junction bases left unmatched: 5. The CDR3 coding sequence is TGTGCCAGCAGTTCACTGACAGGGGGAAACACTGAAGCTTTCTTT. This translates into CASSSLTGGNTEAFF.

This clone was counted a single time. CDR3 sequence: CASTPAVGLVNEQFF. In DNA, the CDR3 is TGTGCCAGTACCCCCGCCGTGGGACTAGTAAATGAGCAGTTCTTC. The gene calls are TRBV19 and TRBJ2-1, with 8 bases matching TRBD2. V lost 7 bases to trimming and J lost 7 bases; unmatched junction nucleotides: 12. The germline CDR1 and CDR2 sequences are LNHDA and SQIVND (reference sequence). The CDR3 is 15 amino acids.

This clone turned up a few times. The chain employs TRBV6-5 and TRBJ1-5, with 8 bases matching TRBD1. V shed 4 bases, J shed 6 bases, and the junction held 5 bases outside the gene matches. This CDR3 spans 14 amino acids. Per the germline V gene, CDR1 is MNHEY and CDR2 is SVGAGI. CDR3 DNA: TGTGCCAGCAGTTCCCGGACAGGGAGTCAGCCCCAGCATTTT. As protein: CASSSRTGSQPQHF.

The rearrangement links TRBV6-2 or TRBV6-3 to TRBJ2-2, with D maybe TRBD1 (5 bases). The CDR3 extends over 14 amino acids. Trimming pared 5 bases from V and 7 bases from J, leaving 14 bases between. In germline, CDR1 is MNHEY, CDR2 SVGEGT. CDR3 residues: CASSGVSRVGELFF. DNA for the CDR3: TGTGCCAGCAGTGGCGTGAGCAGGGTCGGGGAGCTGTTTTTT.

V is TRBV12-3 or TRBV12-4 and J is TRBJ1-5; tentative D call: TRBD1 (5 bases). Trimming removed 2 bases from V and 7 bases from J, with 9 bases in between. CDR3 size: 13 residues. CDR3 in DNA: TGTGCCAGCAGTTTATCCAGGGCGCAGCCCCAGCATTTT. Translation gives CASSLSRAQPQHF.

The gene calls are TRBV29-1 and TRBJ1-2; 7 bases are a match to TRBD1. The ends lost 7 bases at V and 2 bases at J; junction bases unmatched: 7. The CDR3 totals 13 residues. Germline V CDR1 and CDR2: SQVTM, ANQGSEA. The CDR3 coding sequence is TGCAGCGCCAGTACGACAGGGAACTATGGCTACACCTTC. It translates to CSASTTGNYGYTF.

On this clone: One end of the junction is discordant with germline, which a read error may explain. This sequence joins TRBV7-2 and TRBJ1-1; D is perhaps TRBD1 (6 bases). The germline V gene encodes CDR1 SGHTA and CDR2 FQGNSA. The CDR3 covers 12 residues. CDR3 coding DNA: TGTGCCAGCAGCTTACTTGGCAGGGGATCTCCATTT. Translation: CASSLLGRGSPF.

The chain carries TRBV7-2 and TRBJ2-3, with TRBD2 matching 11 bases. V was pared by 1 base and J by 5 bases, with 11 bases of the junction left unmatched. The CDR3 runs 18 residues. Germline V gives CDR1 SGHTA, CDR2 FQGNSA. The CDR3 region has the DNA TGTGCCAGCAGCTTAGTCCCCAGGGTAGCGGGGGGGCAAGATACGCAGTATTTT. Encoded protein: CASSLVPRVAGGQDTQYF. The full variable domain, completed using reference TRBV7-2 and TRBJ2-3, is GAGVSQSPSNKVTEKGKDVELRCDPISGHTALYWYRQSLGQGLEFLIYFQGNSAPDKSGLPSDRFSAERTGGSVSTLTIQRTQQEDSAVYLCASSLVPRVAGGQDTQYFGPGTRLTVL.

V is TRBV3-1 (or the pseudogene TRBV3-2) and J is TRBJ1-6; 7 positions agree with TRBD1. Trimming at V came to 0 bases and at J to 9 bases, leaving 17 bases not matched to a gene. Germline CDR1 is LGHDT and CDR2 is YNNKEL (reference sequence). The CDR3 consists of 19 residues. The CDR3 nucleotides are TGTGCCAGCAGCCAAGATTCCGGGGACAGCGGTTCGTCTAGTTCACCCCTCCACTTT. This gives the protein CASSQDSGDSGSSSSPLHF.

The gene calls are TRBV5-6 and TRBJ1-2; 12 bases agree with TRBD1. Losses at the gene ends were 4 bases for V and 4 bases for J; bases not matched to a gene: 11. From germline, CDR1 is SGHDT and CDR2 YYEEEE. The CDR3 runs to 17 residues. This CDR3 reads CASSGPGQGASGYGYTF. CDR3 nucleotide sequence: TGTGCCAGCAGCGGACCGGGACAGGGGGCTTCCGGCTATGGCTACACCTTC.

The V and J genes are TRBV27 and TRBJ2-1; 11 bases are shared with TRBD2. The CDR3 has 18 amino acids. The germline gives CDR1 MNHEY, CDR2 SMNVEV (reference sequence). Trimming took 7 bases from V and 4 from J; bases not matched to a gene: 15. The CDR3 spells CASTPSSTSGVWYNEQFF. DNA for the CDR3: TGTGCCAGCACCCCCTCGTCGACTAGCGGGGTGTGGTACAATGAGCAGTTCTTC.